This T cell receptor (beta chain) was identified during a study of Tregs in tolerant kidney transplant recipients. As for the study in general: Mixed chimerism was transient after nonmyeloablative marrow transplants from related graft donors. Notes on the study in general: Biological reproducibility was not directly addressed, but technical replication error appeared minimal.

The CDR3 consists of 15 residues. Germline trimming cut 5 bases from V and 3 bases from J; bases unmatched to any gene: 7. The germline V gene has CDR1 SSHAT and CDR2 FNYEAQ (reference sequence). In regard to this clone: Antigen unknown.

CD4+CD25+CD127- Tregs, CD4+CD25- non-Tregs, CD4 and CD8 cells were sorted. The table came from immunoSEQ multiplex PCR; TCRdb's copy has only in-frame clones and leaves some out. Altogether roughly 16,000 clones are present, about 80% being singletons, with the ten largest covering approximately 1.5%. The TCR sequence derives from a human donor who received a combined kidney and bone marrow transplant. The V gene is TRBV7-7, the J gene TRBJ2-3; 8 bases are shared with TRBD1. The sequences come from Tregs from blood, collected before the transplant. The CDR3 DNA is TGTGCCAGCAGCACCGGGACAGGAACGACAGATACGCAGTATTTT. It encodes CASSTGTGTTDTQYF.